Below, one TCR beta chain is given with its context. What it binds is not known. The record originates from a study of T cells after yellow fever vaccination. Overall study findings and caveats: CD4 and CD8 compartments shared a small share of clonotypes, likely from convergent recombination. Post-booster repertoires again held most primary-vaccination clones (roughly 95% CD4, around 90% CD8).

For TCR, cDNA came from 5'RACE template switching, which added a universal primer site and UMIs. TCRdb analysed the 5' RACE reads with MiXCR anew, one entry per CDR3 protein. Among around 320,000 distinct CDR3 sequences, roughly 8.7% were seen once, and the ten largest hold 3% to 4%. CDR3 size: 15 residues. Losses at the gene ends were 5 bases for V and 9 bases for J; bases not matched to a gene: 11. The germline V gene has CDR1 MNHEY and CDR2 SMNVEV (reference sequence). This clonotype was obtained from a man aged 18 to 30 who received the YFV17D yellow fever vaccine. Sequencing was performed on CD4+ T cells sorted from PBMCs, taken 5 days after the yellow fever booster vaccination. The V and J genes are TRBV27 and TRBJ2-1; TRBD1 matches at 9 bases. CDR3 loop: CASSGSGQGYGEQFF. For the CDR3, the DNA is TGTGCCAGCAGTGGATCGGGACAGGGTTACGGTGAGCAGTTCTTC.